This entry describes one T cell receptor beta chain. This clonotype was seen at least ten times. There is no known antigen for this receptor. No per-base quality is available; no much larger clone lies one base away. The sequencer was an Illumina HiSeq 2500. Superscript III and a set of TRAV- and TRBV-specific primers were used to synthesize first-strand cDNA, so that both TCRalpha and TCRbeta chains were covered. TCRs were amplified with Phusion for around 18 PCR cycles, with a constant-region primer paired with the adapter attached to the V primers. The MessageAmp II aRNA Amplification Kit was used to amplify the isolated mRNA, with in vitro transcription run for over 15 hours at 37 degrees C. The Dynabeads mRNA DIRECT Purification Kit was used to isolate the mRNA for TCR sequencing. Indexed Illumina adapters were added in a second Phusion PCR of 20 to 25 cycles, and the PCR products were purified with AMPure XP beads. Turning to the authors' computational methods: Custom Perl scripts were used to pool TCR sequences that encoded the same protein, to remove out-of-frame sequences, and to calculate the abundance of each clonotype. The analysis excluded TCR sequences that were supported by just one read. Shannon entropy, Gini index, clonality, richness, and the frequency of TCRs shared between repertoires were included as repertoire metrics. The public reads were reanalyzed by TCRdb: fastp trimming at Q25, MiXCR alignment, in-frame beta chains only. Each entry merges the rows of one CDR3 protein and shows their most common DNA and genes. TCRdb, rather than the study authors, made the V and J calls. For this sample there are about 82,000 distinct CDR3 sequences; under 20% appear just once. In total, the top ten clones hold over 4.5% of the sample.

The sample comes from a study of low-dose radiotherapy and immunotherapy resistance in tumors (dated by TCRdb to 2022 to 2024). Describing the broader study: In Cohort 1, each fraction delivered 0.5 Gy every 2 weeks, and the prescribed total PTV dose was 6.5 Gy. Patients took aspirin 300 mg orally once daily for four cycles, starting on cycle 1 day 1. Patients in Cohort 2 were given 1 Gy per fraction every two weeks, for a total of 13 Gy across 26 weeks. Patients were given nivolumab as a 240 mg flat dose every two weeks and ipilimumab at 1 mg/kg every six weeks, with both drugs delivered intravenously. Cyclophosphamide 200 mg/m2 was given intravenously every two weeks, one day before each radiation and immunotherapy administration. Eight patients were included in the translational analysis: three from the first dose cohort and the first five from the second dose cohort. The trial did not randomize participants into treatment groups.

The sample's time point label is to be understood as: before trial treatment. Donors were enrolled in RACIN, a single-arm phase I dose-escalation trial in which nivolumab, ipilimumab, aspirin, low-dose cyclophosphamide and low-dose radiotherapy were combined. To be eligible, a patient needed to have an advanced solid tumor that was TIL-negative. The sequencing used PBMCs, collected before treatment. The TCR was taken from a male donor with prostate cancer.

The CDR3 here reads CASRSSSNTQYF. The DNA sequence is given as TGCGCCAGCAGATCTAGCAGCAATACGCAGTATTTT. Here the chain combines TRBV5-1 and TRBJ2-3; TRBD2 might be the D gene, on 5 matching bases. The V and J ends are trimmed by 5 bases and 7 bases, leaving 11 bases between them. The CDR3 holds 12 amino acids from the cysteine to the phenylalanine. The read is trimmed to its CDR3 DNA, 36 bases read in frame from base 1. The germline V gene yields SGHRS for CDR1 and YFSETQ for CDR2.